The 13 T cell receptor beta chains listed next were all sequenced from one sample in a study of T cells in localized non-small cell lung cancer. Sequencing was performed with immunoSEQ multiplex PCR; in TCRdb, only in-frame clones are kept and a portion is missing. The table records over 30,000 clones, under 90% of them present only once. The material was peripheral blood, obtained before any cancer treatment. These receptors came from a male donor aged 60 or older with stage III lung adenocarcinoma.

J is TRBJ1-3 and V is TRBV7-8, with D perhaps TRBD1 (5 bases). The V and J ends lost 5 bases and 3 bases respectively, with 14 bases between them. The CDR3 sequence is 15 residues long. The germline gives CDR1 SGHVS, CDR2 FQNEAQ. CDR3 in DNA: TGTGCCAGCAGCCCAGACCAGGGTCGTGGAAACACCATATATTTT. Encoded protein: CASSPDQGRGNTIYF.

The chain employs TRBV7-2 and TRBJ2-1; 9 positions agree with TRBD1. CDR1 is SGHTA and CDR2 is FQGNSA in the germline V gene. V shed 2 bases and J 5 bases; nucleotides not matched to a gene: 4. There are 15 residues in the CDR3. CDR3 sequence: CASSLRGQGNNEQFF. The CDR3 DNA reads TGTGCCAGCAGCTTAAGGGGACAGGGTAACAATGAGCAGTTCTTC.

The V call is TRBV7-9, the J call TRBJ2-2, with D perhaps matching TRBD2 (6 bases). In germline, CDR1 is SEHNR, CDR2 FQNEAQ (reference sequence). The CDR3 consists of 15 residues. The V end was cut by 3 bases, the J end by 3 bases, with 11 bases between. This CDR3 is CASSLRDWDTGELFF. Here the CDR3 DNA reads TGTGCCAGCAGCTTGCGGGACTGGGACACCGGGGAGCTGTTTTTT.

The chain has TRBV14 and TRBJ2-3, with 7 bases aligning to TRBD2. Germline CDR1 SGHDN, CDR2 FVKESK. This CDR3 is built from 17 residues. V trimming: 5 bases; J trimming: 4 bases; junction bases outside the gene matches: 15. The CDR3 sequence is CASSSPGTTLMADTQYF. CDR3 in DNA: TGTGCCAGCAGCTCTCCCGGGACTACATTAATGGCAGATACGCAGTATTTT.

This clone was found a few times. J is TRBJ1-2 and V is TRBV9, with D uncertain. With 0 bases removed from V and 3 bases from J, the gap between germline ends came to 9 bases. The CDR3 runs to 14 residues. The V gene's germline CDR1 is SGDLS and CDR2 YYNGEE. CDR3: CASSVGTDYYGYTF. In DNA form, the CDR3 reads TGTGCCAGCAGCGTAGGGACGGACTACTATGGCTACACCTTC. Looking up the rest from reference TRBV9 and TRBJ1-2 gives the full variable domain: DSGVTQTPKHLITATGQRVTLRCSPRSGDLSVYWYQQSLDQGLQFLIQYYNGEERAKGNILERFSAQQFPDLHSELNLSSLELGDSALYFCASSVGTDYYGYTFGSGTRLTVV.

This sequence joins TRBV18 and TRBJ2-1; no definite D call. The V end lost 3 bases, the J end lost 8 bases, and 17 bases lay between the germline ends. The CDR3 is 15 amino acids. The germline V gene has CDR1 KGHSH and CDR2 LQKENI. The CDR3 protein is CASSPTVGIRDEQFF. CDR3 in DNA: TGTGCCAGCTCACCGACCGTAGGGATCCGGGATGAGCAGTTCTTC.

The sample holds one count of this clone. The V gene is TRBV5-1, the J gene TRBJ1-5; 7 bases agree with TRBD1. The CDR3 is 15 amino acids. With 4 bases clipped from V and 0 bases from J, the junction kept 4 bases outside the gene matches. Germline V gene data show CDR1 as SGHRS and CDR2 as YFSETQ. The CDR3 loop reads CASSQGTVSNQPQHF. In DNA form, the CDR3 reads TGCGCCAGCAGCCAAGGGACAGTTAGCAATCAGCCCCAGCATTTT.

V and J are TRBV14 and TRBJ1-2, with D possibly matching TRBD1 (5 bases). Per the germline V gene, CDR1 is SGHDN and CDR2 is FVKESK. Trimming cost V 0 bases and J 4 bases, with 18 bases left between them. The CDR3 extends over 17 amino acids. CDR3 protein: CASSQDQGTLRSYGYTF. CDR3 nucleotides: TGTGCCAGCAGCCAAGATCAGGGCACCCTGAGGTCCTATGGCTACACCTTC.

The chain links TRBV7-2 to TRBJ2-7; D is perhaps TRBD1 (6 bases). The V gene lost 3 bases and the J gene lost 1 base, with 13 bases spanning the gap. Germline CDR1 reads SGHTA; CDR2 reads FQGNSA. CDR3 length equals 15 residues. CDR3 DNA: TGTGCCAGCAGCTTCCATTGGACAGCTTCCTACGAGCAGTACTTC. Protein: CASSFHWTASYEQYF.

The chain employs TRBV25-1 and TRBJ2-7, with 10 bases that match TRBD1. Looked up from germline, CDR1 is MGHDK and CDR2 is SYGVNS. V lost 3 bases and J lost 7; bases outside the gene matches: 6. The CDR3 is 14 amino acids. The CDR3: CASSDDRGPREQYF. The CDR3 bases are TGTGCCAGCAGTGACGACAGGGGGCCGAGAGAGCAGTACTTC.

This clone showed up just a few times. The chain carries TRBV19 and TRBJ1-2, with 8 bases that match TRBD1. Germline V gives CDR1 LNHDA, CDR2 SQIVND (reference sequence). This CDR3 is 16 amino acids long. The ends lost 3 bases at V and 0 bases at J; junction bases unmatched: 6. CDR3 amino acids: CASSMDRDPANYGYTF. CDR3 bases: TGTGCCAGTAGTATGGACAGGGACCCAGCTAACTATGGCTACACCTTC. The whole variable domain, filled in from reference TRBV19 and TRBJ1-2, reads DGGITQSPKYLFRKEGQNVTLSCEQNLNHDAMYWYRQDPGQGLRLIYYSQIVNDFQKGDIAEGYSVSREKKESFPLTVTSAQKNPTAFYLCASSMDRDPANYGYTFGSGTRLTVV.

The rearrangement links TRBV28 to TRBJ2-1; possibly TRBD1 for D (6 bases). The CDR3 loop spans 14 amino acids. Trimming stripped 9 bases from V and 3 bases from J, with 15 bases between. The germline V gene encodes CDR1 MDHEN and CDR2 SYDVKM. The CDR3 nucleotides read TGTGCCAGTCGAGGTGGGGGCAGCTACAATGAGCAGTTCTTC. Its translation is CASRGGGSYNEQFF. Full variable domain (remainder filled in from reference TRBV28 and TRBJ2-1): DVKVTQSSRYLVKRTGEKVFLECVQDMDHENMFWYRQDPGLGLRLIYFSYDVKMKEKGDIPEGYSVSREKKERFSLILESASTNQTSMYLCASRGGGSYNEQFFGPGTRLTVL.

The V and J genes are TRBV5-1 and TRBJ2-7; 7 bases align to TRBD1. The germline gives CDR1 SGHRS, CDR2 YFSETQ. The CDR3 runs 14 residues. With V trimmed by 4 bases and J by 0 bases, 4 bases remained unmatched. The CDR3 reads CASSQTGISYEQYF. In DNA form, the CDR3 reads TGCGCCAGCAGCCAGACAGGGATCTCCTACGAGCAGTACTTC.